This paragraph covers one T cell receptor (beta chain) sequence. The treatment denotes: randomized to nivolumab then ipilimumab (arm A) or the reverse (arm B). No patient had prior DNA-damaging chemotherapy. Live CD3+CD8+ CD19− CD56− cells were sorted from PBMCs. This sample stems from a study of sequential checkpoint blockade in melanoma. Study summary: First-line arms were nivolumab then ipilimumab, or the reverse, randomized 1:1. Both treatment sequences were followed by maintenance nivolumab.

Assay used: immunoSEQ multiplex PCR; TCRdb lists only in-frame clones, some missing. The repertoire has 20,000 to 25,000 clones, around 85% of them found once; the top ten carry 27%. Trimming took 0 bases from V and 4 from J, leaving 17 bases between them. The CDR3 extends over 16 amino acids. The germline V gene encodes CDR1 SGHRS and CDR2 YFSETQ. The receptor's source is a human donor with melanoma. The specimen was CD8+ T cells sorted from blood (inferred from file names), collected from a patient given nivolumab and ipilimumab in sequence. The chain links TRBV5-1 to TRBJ2-7; D may be TRBD1 (6 bases). DNA of the CDR3: TGCGCCAGCAGCTTGGCCGTCGGAACAGGGTGGTACGAGCAGTACTTC. As protein: CASSLAVGTGWYEQYF.